This TCR beta chain derives from a study of regulatory T cells in long-lasting Graves disease. Overall study: Newly diagnosed Graves' patients took antithyroid drugs under 3 months. Findings and caveats of the study: It was in persistent disease that TRBV28, TRBJ1-2 and TRBJ2-5 were favored. Lower TCR diversity was seen in persistent Graves' patients than in newly diagnosed ones.

With iRepertoire HTBI primers and Arm-PCR of CDR3 regions, TCR beta libraries were built. TCRdb independently ran MiXCR on the multiplex PCR reads; one entry per CDR3 protein. The data show roughly 420,000 distinct CDR3 sequences, 15% seen once. The sample's time point: newly diagnosed GD, antithyroid drugs for less than 3 months. The TCR library used RNA extracted from PBMCs. Graves' disease diagnosis used American Thyroid Association guidelines. The CDR3 length is 15 residues. From germline, CDR1 is MDHEN and CDR2 SYDVKM. Trimming removed 7 bases from V and 1 base from J; junction bases left unmatched: 8. This clonotype was detected ten times or more. The antigen is undetermined.

The TCR was taken from a female donor with Graves disease. The chain recombines TRBV28 with TRBJ1-2, with 8 bases identical to TRBD1. The input for sequencing was peripheral blood mononuclear cells (PBMCs), taken at new diagnosis, from a patient treated with antithyroid drugs. The CDR3 nucleotides read TGTGCCAGCACGGGGACAGGAGGGCTTAACTATGGCTACACCTTC. This sequence encodes CASTGTGGLNYGYTF.